The next 11 T cell receptor beta chains were all read from a single sample in a study of blood T cell repertoires in COVID-19. Here immunoSEQ multiplex PCR was the method, and the copy in TCRdb shows in-frame clones only, minus some. The sample has some 300,000 clones; 88% are singletons. The sample was PBMCs or T cells enriched from blood (not recorded which). Receptors were obtained from an older woman in a cohort exposed to, infected with or recovered from COVID-19 (not recorded which).

The CDR3 spells CSVLVDRDNEQFF. The CDR3 region has the DNA TGCAGCGTTTTAGTCGACAGGGACAATGAGCAGTTCTTC. This rearrangement joins TRBV29-1 to TRBJ2-1, with 7 bases lining up with TRBD1. Germline-derived CDR1 and CDR2 are SQVTM and ANQGSEA. This CDR3 comprises 13 residues. J gave up 5 bases and V 5 bases, and 6 bases lay outside the gene matches.

This chain links TRBV28 with TRBJ1-1; a weak D match, TRBD1 (5 bases). V lost 2 bases and J 1 base, leaving 11 bases between the germline ends. This CDR3 is built from 15 residues. The germline CDR1 and CDR2 sequences are MDHEN and SYDVKM. The CDR3 DNA follows: TGTGCCAGCAGTTTAGCAGGGTTAAGGAACACTGAAGCTTTCTTT. This gives the protein CASSLAGLRNTEAFF.

The V call is TRBV5-4, the J call TRBJ2-7, with D perhaps matching TRBD1 (5 bases). CDR1 and CDR2 from the germline V gene are SGHNT and YYREEE (reference sequence). The CDR3 consists of 14 residues. The ends were cut back, 0 bases at V and 0 bases at J, with 7 bases in the middle. The CDR3 DNA is TGTGCCAGCAGCTTGGACAGGACCTCCTACGAGCAGTACTTC. This translates into CASSLDRTSYEQYF.

On this clone itself: The same CDR3 arises from other DNA sequences in this sample as well. CDR3 bases: TGCGCCAGCAGCCAAGATCGGACTAGCGGGAGCCAAGAGACCCAGTACTTC. Its translation is CASSQDRTSGSQETQYF. V is TRBV4-1 and J is TRBJ2-5, with TRBD2 matching over 13 bases. CDR1 is MGHRA and CDR2 is YSYEKL in the germline V gene. This CDR3 region has 17 residues. The trim removed 0 bases at V and 1 base at J, leaving 2 bases unmatched.

This clone was picked up a small number of times. The gene calls are TRBV5-4 and TRBJ1-1, with 8 positions matching TRBD1. Looked up from germline, CDR1 is SGHNT and CDR2 is YYREEE (reference sequence). V trimming: 0 bases; J trimming: 6 bases; junction bases outside the gene matches: 7. The CDR3 has 15 amino acids. DNA of the CDR3: TGTGCCAGCAGCTTGGGCGGGACAGGTAGCTCTGAAGCTTTCTTT. This translates into CASSLGGTGSSEAFF. The entire variable domain, with the rest obtained from reference TRBV5-4 and TRBJ1-1, is as follows: ETGVTQSPTHLIKTRGQQVTLRCSSQSGHNTVSWYQQALGQGPQFIFQYYREEENGRGNFPPRFSGLQFPNYSSELNVNALELDDSALYLCASSLGGTGSSEAFFGQGTRLTVV.

This chain joins TRBV12-3 or TRBV12-4 and TRBJ2-7, with 8 nucleotides matching TRBD2. The CDR3 runs to 13 residues. The ends lost 6 bases at V and 5 bases at J; junction bases unmatched: 6. The CDR3 region is CASRPGGAHEQYF. Written as DNA, the CDR3 is TGTGCCAGCAGGCCCGGGGGGGCGCACGAGCAGTACTTC.

This chain links TRBV11-3 with TRBJ1-3, with D perhaps TRBD1 (5 bases). CDR3 size: 15 residues. Germline CDR1 SGHNT, CDR2 YENEEA. Deletions cut 6 bases from V and 0 bases from J, with 12 bases between. The CDR3 DNA reads TGTGCCAGCAGTCTCGGGGGGAGCTCTGGAAACACCATATATTTT. Residues: CASSLGGSSGNTIYF.

The rearrangement links TRBV5-4 to TRBJ1-2; D unresolved. V lost 3 bases to trimming and J lost 0 bases, with 12 bases between them. The CDR3 is 15 residues long. CDR1 is SGHNT, CDR2 YYREEE, per germline (reference sequence). The CDR3 loop reads CASSSGGQPNYGYTF. The CDR3 DNA reads as TGTGCCAGCAGCTCGGGCGGGCAGCCTAACTATGGCTACACCTTC.

A remark on this clone: Other nucleotide sequences in the sample specify the same CDR3. This chain uses TRBV7-3 with TRBJ2-2, with 8 positions matching TRBD2. This CDR3 contains 16 residues. Per germline, CDR1 SGHTA and CDR2 FQGTGA. V trimming: 6 bases; J trimming: 0 bases; junction bases outside the gene matches: 6. The DNA of the CDR3 is TGTGCCAGCAGTCTCACTAGCGGCACGAACACCGGGGAGCTGTTTTTT. Its protein product is CASSLTSGTNTGELFF.

This sequence joins TRBV28 and TRBJ1-1, with a tentative D call TRBD1 (6 bases). The CDR3 runs 13 residues. Trimming cost V 4 bases and J 11 bases, with 17 bases left between them. Germline CDR1 and CDR2: MDHEN and SYDVKM. The CDR3 loop reads CASSSRQVHSAFF. The DNA of the CDR3 is TGTGCCAGCAGTTCTCGACAGGTGCATTCGGCTTTCTTT.

This clone turned up a few times. The chain links TRBV7-2 to TRBJ2-7, with 7 bases aligning to TRBD1. V lost 5 bases and J lost 4; bases outside the gene matches: 8. The CDR3 length is 14 residues. Germline CDR1 is SGHTA and CDR2 is FQGNSA. The DNA of the CDR3 is TGTGCCAGCAGCCTAGGACAGGCTCGGTACGAGCAGTACTTC. This codes for CASSLGQARYEQYF.